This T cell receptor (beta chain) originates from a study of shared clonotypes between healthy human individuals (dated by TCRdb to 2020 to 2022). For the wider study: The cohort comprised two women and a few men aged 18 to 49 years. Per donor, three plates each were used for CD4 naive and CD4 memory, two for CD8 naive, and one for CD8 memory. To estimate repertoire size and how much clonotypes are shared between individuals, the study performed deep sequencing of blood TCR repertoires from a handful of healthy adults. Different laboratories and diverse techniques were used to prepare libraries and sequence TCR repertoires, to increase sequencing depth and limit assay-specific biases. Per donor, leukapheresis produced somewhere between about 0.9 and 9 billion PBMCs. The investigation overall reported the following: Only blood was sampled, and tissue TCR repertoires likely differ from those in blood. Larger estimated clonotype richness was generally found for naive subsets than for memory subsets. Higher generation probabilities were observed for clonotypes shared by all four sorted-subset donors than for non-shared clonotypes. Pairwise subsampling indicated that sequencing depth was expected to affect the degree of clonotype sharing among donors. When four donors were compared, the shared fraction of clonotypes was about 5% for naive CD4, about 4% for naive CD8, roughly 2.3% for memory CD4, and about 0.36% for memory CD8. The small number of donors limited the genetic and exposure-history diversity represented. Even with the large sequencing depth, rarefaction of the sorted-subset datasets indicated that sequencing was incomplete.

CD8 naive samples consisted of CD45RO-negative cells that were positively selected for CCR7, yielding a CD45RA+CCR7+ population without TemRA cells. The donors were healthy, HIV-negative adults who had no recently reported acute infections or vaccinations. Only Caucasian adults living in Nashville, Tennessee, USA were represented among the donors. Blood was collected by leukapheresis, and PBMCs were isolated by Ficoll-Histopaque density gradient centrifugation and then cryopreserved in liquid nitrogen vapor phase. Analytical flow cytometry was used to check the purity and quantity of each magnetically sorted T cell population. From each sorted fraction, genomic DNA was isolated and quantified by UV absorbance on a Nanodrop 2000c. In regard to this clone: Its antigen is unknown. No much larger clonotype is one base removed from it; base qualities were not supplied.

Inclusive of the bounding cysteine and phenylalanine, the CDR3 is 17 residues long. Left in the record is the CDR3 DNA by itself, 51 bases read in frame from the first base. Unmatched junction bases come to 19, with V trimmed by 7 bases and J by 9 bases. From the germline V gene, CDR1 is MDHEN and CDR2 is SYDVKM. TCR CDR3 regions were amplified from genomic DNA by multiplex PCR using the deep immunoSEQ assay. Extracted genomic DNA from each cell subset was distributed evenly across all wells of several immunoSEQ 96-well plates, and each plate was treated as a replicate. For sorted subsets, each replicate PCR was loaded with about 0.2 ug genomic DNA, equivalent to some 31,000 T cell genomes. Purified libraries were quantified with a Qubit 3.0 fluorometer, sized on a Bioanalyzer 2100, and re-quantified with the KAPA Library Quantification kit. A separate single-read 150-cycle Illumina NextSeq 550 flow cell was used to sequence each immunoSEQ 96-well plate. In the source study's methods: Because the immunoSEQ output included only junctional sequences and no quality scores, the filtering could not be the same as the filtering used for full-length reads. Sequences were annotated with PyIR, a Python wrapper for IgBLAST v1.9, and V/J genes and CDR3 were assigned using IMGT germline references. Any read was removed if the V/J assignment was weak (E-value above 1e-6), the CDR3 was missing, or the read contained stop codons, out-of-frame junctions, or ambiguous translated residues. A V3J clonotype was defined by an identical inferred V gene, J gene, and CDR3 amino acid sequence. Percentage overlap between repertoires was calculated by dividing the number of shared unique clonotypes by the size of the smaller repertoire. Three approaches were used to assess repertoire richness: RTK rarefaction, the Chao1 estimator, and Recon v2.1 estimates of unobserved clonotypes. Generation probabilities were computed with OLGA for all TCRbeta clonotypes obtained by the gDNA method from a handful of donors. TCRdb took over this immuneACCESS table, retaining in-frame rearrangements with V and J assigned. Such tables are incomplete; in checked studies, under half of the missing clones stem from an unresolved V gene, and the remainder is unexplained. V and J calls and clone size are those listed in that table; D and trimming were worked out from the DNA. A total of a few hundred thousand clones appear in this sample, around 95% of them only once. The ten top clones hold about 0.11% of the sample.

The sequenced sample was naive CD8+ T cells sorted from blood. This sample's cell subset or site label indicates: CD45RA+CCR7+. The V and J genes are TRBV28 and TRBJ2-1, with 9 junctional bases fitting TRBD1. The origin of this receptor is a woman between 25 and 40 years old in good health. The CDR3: CASTSGRGTGIFSEQFF. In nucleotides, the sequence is TGTGCCAGCACCTCGGGAAGGGGGACAGGGATTTTCAGTGAGCAGTTCTTC.